Reported below is one TCR beta chain. What it recognizes is unknown. Assay: immunoSEQ multiplex PCR; the TCRdb copy retains only in-frame clones and omits some. This sample has some 100,000 clones, with 80% to 90% found just once. The sample comes from a study of T cell responses to AZD1222 COVID-19 vaccine. Broader study findings: The study identified only 6 or 7 AZD1222 recipients as seropositive at baseline. Reports indicate that nearly half of spike-specific TCRs are directed at unmutated variant regions. A rise in Spike-specific TCR breadth and depth followed two AZD1222 doses.

The sequencing used peripheral blood, collected on day 0 of AZD1222 vaccination. The source of this sequence is an adult in good health.

CDR3 amino acids: CASSVGPGAPIGETQYF. The CDR3 bases are TGTGCCAGCAGCGTAGGCCCCGGGGCCCCGATCGGAGAGACCCAGTACTTC. V and J are TRBV9 and TRBJ2-5, with D perhaps TRBD1 or TRBD2 (5 bases each). V was shortened by 0 bases and J by 4 bases, with 19 bases between the two germline ends. The CDR3 extends over 17 amino acids. Germline values: CDR1 SGDLS, CDR2 YYNGEE.